This paragraph reports one T cell receptor beta chain. The record originates from a study of T cells of healthy individuals. CDR1 SGHTA and CDR2 FQGNSA come from the germline V gene. This CDR3 region has 14 residues. Trimming removed 8 bases from V and 3 bases from J; junction bases left unmatched: 6. TCRdb fed the 5' RACE reads into MiXCR, producing one record per CDR3 protein. This sample has about 53,000 distinct CDR3 sequences, with about 15% found just once. The V and J genes are TRBV7-2 and TRBJ2-3; 9 bases are shared with TRBD1. The source is a human donor in good health. The CDR3 loop reads CASGQTGGTDTQYF. CDR3 in DNA: TGTGCCAGCGGCCAGACAGGGGGGACAGATACGCAGTATTTT. Full variable domain (remainder filled in from reference TRBV7-2 and TRBJ2-3): GAGVSQSPSNKVTEKGKDVELRCDPISGHTALYWYRQSLGQGLEFLIYFQGNSAPDKSGLPSDRFSAERTGGSVSTLTIQRTQQEDSAVYLCASGQTGGTDTQYFGPGTRLTVL.